This passage covers 18 T cell receptor beta chains from one sample sequenced in a study of T cell responses to AZD1222 COVID-19 vaccine. Sequenced by immunoSEQ multiplex PCR; TCRdb stores in-frame clones only, minus some. The sample consists of 130,000 to 150,000 clones, about 89% of them appearing once. Sequencing used peripheral blood, obtained on day 0 of MenACWY control vaccination. The origin of the receptors is an adult in good health.

The chain combines TRBV4-2 with TRBJ2-3, with D perhaps TRBD2 (6 bases). V lost 11 bases and J lost 1, with 7 bases in between. Looked up from germline, CDR1 is LGHNA and CDR2 is YNFKEQ. The CDR3 is 11 residues long. CDR3 nucleotides: TGTGCCTCGGGGGGCACAGATACGCAGTATTTT. This codes for CASGGTDTQYF.

V and J are TRBV13 and TRBJ2-7, with 7 bases matching TRBD1. Germline V CDR1 and CDR2: PRHDT, FYEKMQ (reference sequence). The CDR3 sequence is 13 residues long. The ends lost 5 bases at V and 5 bases at J; junction bases unmatched: 6. The CDR3: CASSPDRDHEQYF. DNA of the CDR3: TGTGCCAGCAGCCCAGACAGGGACCACGAGCAGTACTTC.

This chain links TRBV3-1 (or the pseudogene TRBV3-2) with TRBJ1-6; D is uncertain. This CDR3 is built from 17 residues. Germline V gene lookup returns CDR1 LGHDT and CDR2 YNNKEL (reference sequence). Trimming shortened V by 0 bases and J by 1 base, and 10 bases separated the two germline ends. Here the CDR3 DNA reads TGTGCCAGCAGCCAAGAGGCAGGAAGGTCCTATAATTCACCCCTCCACTTT. Protein sequence: CASSQEAGRSYNSPLHF.

This chain uses TRBV30 with TRBJ2-7, with 7 bases aligning to TRBD1. Germline V CDR1 and CDR2: GTSNPN, SVGIG (reference sequence). Trimming at V came to 0 bases and at J to 2 bases, leaving 10 bases not matched to a gene. The CDR3 totals 16 residues. CDR3 amino acids: CAWSVRRGPFTYEQYF. CDR3 DNA: TGTGCCTGGAGTGTACGAAGGGGGCCCTTTACCTACGAGCAGTACTTC.

The V gene is TRBV18, the J gene TRBJ1-2; 10 nucleotides align to TRBD1. The CDR3 runs to 17 residues. CDR1 is KGHSH and CDR2 is LQKENI in the germline V gene. The ends lost 3 bases at V and 6 bases at J; junction bases unmatched: 13. CDR3 region: CASSPGGQGTRADGYTF. The CDR3 nucleotides read TGTGCCAGCTCACCGGGGGGACAGGGGACTCGGGCCGATGGCTACACCTTC.

The gene calls are TRBV5-4 and TRBJ1-6, with D unclear. The germline V gene encodes CDR1 SGHNT and CDR2 YYREEE (reference sequence). The ends were cut back, 2 bases at V and 4 bases at J, with 7 bases in the middle. There are 14 residues in the CDR3. The CDR3: CASSFWLYNSPLHF. The CDR3 DNA follows: TGTGCCAGCAGCTTTTGGTTATATAATTCACCCCTCCACTTT. The variable domain in full, completed from reference TRBV5-4 and TRBJ1-6, reads ETGVTQSPTHLIKTRGQQVTLRCSSQSGHNTVSWYQQALGQGPQFIFQYYREEENGRGNFPPRFSGLQFPNYSSELNVNALELDDSALYLCASSFWLYNSPLHFGNGTRLTVT.

The V call is TRBV9, the J call TRBJ2-7; TRBD1 matches at 11 bases. J gave up 2 bases and V 5 bases, and 3 bases lay outside the gene matches. Germline CDR1 is SGDLS and CDR2 is YYNGEE. CDR3 length equals 14 residues. CDR3 in amino acids: CASSRGQGAYEQYF. DNA of the CDR3: TGTGCCAGCAGTAGGGGACAGGGGGCCTACGAGCAGTACTTC.

The rearrangement links TRBV28 to TRBJ1-1; D uncertain. The V end was cut by 7 bases, the J end by 3 bases, with 6 bases between. This CDR3 region has 11 residues. The germline V gene has CDR1 MDHEN and CDR2 SYDVKM. CDR3 region: CASTGDTEAFF. CDR3 DNA: TGTGCCAGCACCGGGGACACTGAAGCTTTCTTT.

A few counts support this clone. The chain employs TRBV5-4 and TRBJ1-5; D may be TRBD1 (5 bases). The germline CDR1 and CDR2 sequences are SGHNT and YYREEE (reference sequence). This CDR3 spans 17 amino acids. V was cut by 0 bases and J by 0 bases, with 13 bases left in between. CDR3 in amino acids: CASSLGGTSNSNQPQHF. The CDR3 coding sequence is TGTGCCAGCAGCTTGGGAGGGACGTCAAATAGCAATCAGCCCCAGCATTTT.

The rearrangement joins TRBV10-3 to TRBJ1-5; 7 nucleotides agree with TRBD1. Germline V gene sequence: CDR1 ENHRY, CDR2 SYGVKD. V lost 6 bases and J lost 3; bases outside the gene matches: 8. This CDR3 spans 15 amino acids. CDR3 in DNA: TGTGCCATCAGGTCCTCCGGGACAGACAATCAGCCCCAGCATTTT. Encoded protein: CAIRSSGTDNQPQHF.

The V call is TRBV4-1, the J call TRBJ1-4; D call uncertain. This CDR3 region has 14 residues. Between the trimmed V and J ends, which lost 2 bases and 8 bases, there was a span of 12 bases. From germline, CDR1 is MGHRA and CDR2 YSYEKL. CDR3 nucleotides: TGCGCCAGCAGCCAAAACACGGTTTTGGAAAAACTGTTTTTT. Its protein is CASSQNTVLEKLFF.

The V and J genes are TRBV6-5 and TRBJ2-3; D is perhaps TRBD2 (7 bases). The V gene lost 2 bases and the J gene lost 0 bases, with 9 bases spanning the gap. There are 15 residues in the CDR3. Germline V CDR1 and CDR2: MNHEY, SVGAGI. CDR3 sequence (DNA): TGTGCCAGCAGTTACGAGGGGGGGAGCACAGATACGCAGTATTTT. Its translation: CASSYEGGSTDTQYF.

In DNA form, the CDR3 reads TGCGCCAGCAGCTTCCAGGGGCCCCAGTACTTC. This gives the protein CASSFQGPQYF. The chain uses TRBV5-1 and TRBJ2-5; D may be TRBD1 (6 bases). CDR3 length: 11 amino acids. The germline V gene encodes CDR1 SGHRS and CDR2 YFSETQ. Deletions cut 2 bases from V and 9 bases from J, with 8 bases between.

V gene TRBV10-2 combines with J gene TRBJ1-5; a possible D gene is TRBD1 (6 bases). Trimming took off 6 bases at V and 5 bases at J, with 11 bases between the two ends. Germline V lookup: CDR1 WSHSY, CDR2 SAAADI. This CDR3 has 13 amino acids. The CDR3 DNA reads as TGCGCCAGCAGAGGGGACAATTATCAGCCCCAGCATTTT. Protein product: CASRGDNYQPQHF.

Here the CDR3 reads CASSLRQGRDTEAFF. DNA for the CDR3: TGTGCCAGCAGTTTGAGACAGGGGCGGGACACTGAAGCTTTCTTT. The V call is TRBV27, the J call TRBJ1-1, with 8 bases fitting TRBD1. Trimming took 3 bases from V and 3 from J; bases not matched to a gene: 6. The germline V gene has CDR1 MNHEY and CDR2 SMNVEV (reference sequence). The CDR3 length is 15 residues.

This sequence joins TRBV30 and TRBJ1-4; D gene ambiguous. V was shortened by 0 bases and J by 5 bases, with 10 bases between the two germline ends. Germline CDR1 reads GTSNPN; CDR2 reads SVGIG (reference sequence). There are 14 residues in the CDR3. This CDR3 reads CAWSVLSGNEKLFF. In DNA form, the CDR3 reads TGTGCCTGGAGTGTACTATCCGGGAATGAAAAACTGTTTTTT.

The table lists this clone with a count of one. J is TRBJ1-1 and V is TRBV29-1; maybe TRBD1 (6 bases). The V end was cut by 4 bases, the J end by 0 bases, with 9 bases between. The CDR3 sequence is 13 residues long. The germline CDR1 and CDR2 sequences are SQVTM and ANQGSEA. CDR3 nucleotides: TGCAGCGTTGGGGGGGGGCTGAACACTGAAGCTTTCTTT. Its translation: CSVGGGLNTEAFF.

The rearrangement joins TRBV19 to TRBJ2-1, with D possibly called TRBD1 or TRBD2 (5 bases each). Germline V gene lookup returns CDR1 LNHDA and CDR2 SQIVND (reference sequence). Trimming shortened V by 1 base and J by 9 bases, and 13 bases separated the two germline ends. The CDR3 length is 14 residues. The chain's CDR3 is CASSIGPGPREQFF. In nucleotides, the CDR3 is TGTGCCAGTAGTATAGGACCGGGACCCCGTGAGCAGTTCTTC.